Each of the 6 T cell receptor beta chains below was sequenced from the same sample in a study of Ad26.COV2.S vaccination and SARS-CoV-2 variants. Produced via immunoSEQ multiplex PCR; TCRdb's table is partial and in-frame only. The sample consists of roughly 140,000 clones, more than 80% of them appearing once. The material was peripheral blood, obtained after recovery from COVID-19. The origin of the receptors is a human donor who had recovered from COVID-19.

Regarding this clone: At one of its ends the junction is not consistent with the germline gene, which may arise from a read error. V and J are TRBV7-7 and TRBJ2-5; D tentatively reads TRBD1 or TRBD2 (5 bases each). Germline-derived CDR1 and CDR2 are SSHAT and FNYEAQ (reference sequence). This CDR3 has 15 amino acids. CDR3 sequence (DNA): TGTGCTAGCAGCCGAGGGACCACGGATCAAGAGACCCAGTACTTC. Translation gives CASSRGTTDQETQYF.

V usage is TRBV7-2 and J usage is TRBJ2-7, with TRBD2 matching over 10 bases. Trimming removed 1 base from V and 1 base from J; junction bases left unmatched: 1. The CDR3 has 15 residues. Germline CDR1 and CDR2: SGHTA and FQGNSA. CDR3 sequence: CASSLGTSGSYEQYF. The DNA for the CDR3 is TGTGCCAGCAGCTTAGGGACTAGCGGTTCCTACGAGCAGTACTTC.

CDR3 protein: CASSIATTVYNSPLHF. The CDR3 region has the DNA TGTGCCAGTAGTATAGCAACGACGGTCTATAATTCACCCCTCCACTTT. The chain is built from TRBV19 and TRBJ1-6; D is unresolved. Trimming pared 1 base from V and 3 bases from J, leaving 10 bases between. The CDR3 runs 16 residues. Germline CDR1 LNHDA, CDR2 SQIVND (reference sequence).

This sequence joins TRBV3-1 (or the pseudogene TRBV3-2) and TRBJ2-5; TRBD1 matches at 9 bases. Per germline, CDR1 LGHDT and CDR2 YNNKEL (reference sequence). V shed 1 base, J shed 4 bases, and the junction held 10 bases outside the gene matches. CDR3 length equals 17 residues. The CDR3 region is CASSQVIVTGGRETQYF. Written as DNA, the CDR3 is TGTGCCAGCAGCCAAGTAATTGTGACAGGGGGGCGAGAGACCCAGTACTTC.

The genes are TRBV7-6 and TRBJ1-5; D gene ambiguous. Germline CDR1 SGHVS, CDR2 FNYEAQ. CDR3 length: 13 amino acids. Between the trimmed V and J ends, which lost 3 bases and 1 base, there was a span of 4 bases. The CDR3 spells CASSFNSNQPQHF. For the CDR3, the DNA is TGTGCCAGCAGCTTTAACAGCAATCAGCCCCAGCATTTT.

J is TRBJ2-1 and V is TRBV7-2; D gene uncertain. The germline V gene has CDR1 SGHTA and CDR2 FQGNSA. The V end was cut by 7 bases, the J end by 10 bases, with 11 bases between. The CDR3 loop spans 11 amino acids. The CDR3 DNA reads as TGTGCCAGCACAATTACTCGGGAGCAGTTCTTC. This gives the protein CASTITREQFF.